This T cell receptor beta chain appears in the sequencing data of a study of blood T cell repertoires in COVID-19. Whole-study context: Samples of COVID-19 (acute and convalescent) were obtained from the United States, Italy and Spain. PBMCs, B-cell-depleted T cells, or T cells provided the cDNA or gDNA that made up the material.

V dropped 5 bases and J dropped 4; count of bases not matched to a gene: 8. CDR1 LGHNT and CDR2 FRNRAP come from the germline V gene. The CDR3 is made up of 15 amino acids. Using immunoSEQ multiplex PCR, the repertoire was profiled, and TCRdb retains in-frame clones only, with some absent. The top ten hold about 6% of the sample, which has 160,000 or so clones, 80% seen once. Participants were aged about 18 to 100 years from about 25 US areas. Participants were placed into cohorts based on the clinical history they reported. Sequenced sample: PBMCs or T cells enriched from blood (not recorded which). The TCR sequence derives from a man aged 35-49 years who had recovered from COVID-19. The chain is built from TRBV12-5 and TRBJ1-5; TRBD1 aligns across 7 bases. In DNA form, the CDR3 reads TGTGCTAGTGGTCCTCGACAGGGTTCGAATCAGCCCCAGCATTTT. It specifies CASGPRQGSNQPQHF.